Following are 29 T cell receptor beta chains from one sample sequenced in a study of T-cell memory formation after mild COVID-19 (dated by TCRdb to the early 2020s). The library was made by 5' RACE. Data came from an Illumina NovaSeq 6000. TCRdb took the public reads, trimmed them with fastp at Q25, ran MiXCR for clone calling and kept in-frame beta chains. Each entry is one CDR3 protein sequence, shown with its most common DNA and genes. The sample contains 350,000 or so distinct CDR3 sequences, 20% to 25% of them found a single time. The ten top clones hold roughly a fifth of the sample. Sequenced sample: PBMCs or a T cell subset sorted from them (not recorded which). The receptors were gathered from a man in his late teens or twenties who had mild COVID-19 (a few samples of this study predate the infection). The sample titles of this study are shuffled in the database, so cell type and time point are left out; the donor was told from shared clones.

The chain recombines TRBV5-1 with TRBJ1-2, with D possibly TRBD1 on 5 matching bases. V lost 3 bases to trimming and J lost 4 bases, with 13 bases between them. Germline lookup yields CDR1 SGHRS and CDR2 YFSETQ. This CDR3 spans 14 amino acids. CDR3 coding DNA: TGCGCCAGCAGCTCGGAGGGGTCCCTCTATGGCTACACCTTC. Its translation is CASSSEGSLYGYTF. Complete variable domain (other parts from reference TRBV5-1 and TRBJ1-2): KAGVTQTPRYLIKTRGQQVTLSCSPISGHRSVSWYQQTPGQGLQFLFEYFSETQRNKGNFPGRFSGRQFSNSRSEMNVSTLELGDSALYLCASSSEGSLYGYTFGSGTRLTVV.

This clonotype has more than one count but fewer than ten. This chain connects TRBV15 to TRBJ2-4, with TRBD1 identical over 10 bases. This CDR3 contains 17 residues. CDR1 LNHNV and CDR2 YYDKDF come from the germline V gene (reference sequence). Germline trimming cut 0 bases from V and 6 bases from J; bases unmatched to any gene: 8. The CDR3 spells CATSRDSGQGSLNIQYF. CDR3 nucleotides: TGTGCCACCAGCAGAGATTCGGGACAGGGGTCATTAAACATTCAGTACTTC.

V gene TRBV6-6 combines with J gene TRBJ2-1; D unclear. The germline CDR1 and CDR2 sequences are MNHNY and SVGAGI (reference sequence). Deletions cut 4 bases from V and 9 bases from J, with 10 bases between. This CDR3 is 12 amino acids long. The CDR3 DNA follows: TGTGCCAGCAGTTTACGAGCCGGTGAGCAGTTCTTC. Protein product: CASSLRAGEQFF.

The rearrangement uses TRBV7-9 and TRBJ2-3; D gene uncertain. This CDR3 has 15 amino acids. Germline V lookup: CDR1 SEHNR, CDR2 FQNEAQ (reference sequence). Deletions cut 11 bases from V and 5 bases from J, with 23 bases between. In nucleotides, the CDR3 is TGTGCCGCTGGACGGTGGGATCGTTCTTTAGATACGCAGTATTTT. This codes for CAAGRWDRSLDTQYF.

The V and J genes are TRBV12-3 or TRBV12-4 and TRBJ2-3, with TRBD1 matching 7 bases. This CDR3 contains 15 residues. J gave up 0 bases and V 5 bases, and 5 bases lay outside the gene matches. The CDR3 loop is CASSIYRGSTDTQYF. The CDR3 nucleotides are TGTGCCAGCAGTATCTACAGGGGTAGCACAGATACGCAGTATTTT.

There are a few counts of this clonotype. J is TRBJ2-2 and V is TRBV12-3 or TRBV12-4; 7 bases are a match to TRBD1. With V trimmed by 8 bases and J by 1 base, 7 bases remained unmatched. CDR3 length equals 15 residues. The CDR3 nucleotides read TGTGCCAGCCGTCCGTGGACAGGGAACACCGGGGAGCTGTTTTTT. As protein: CASRPWTGNTGELFF.

This clonotype occurred a few times. The rearrangement links TRBV9 to TRBJ2-3; 7 bases are shared with TRBD2. V shed 6 bases and J 1 base; nucleotides not matched to a gene: 8. Germline V lookup: CDR1 SGDLS, CDR2 YYNGEE. The CDR3 runs to 15 residues. In DNA form, the CDR3 reads TGTGCCAGCACCCCACGGGGGGTCCGCACAGATACGCAGTATTTT. As protein: CASTPRGVRTDTQYF.

This rearrangement joins TRBV10-3 to TRBJ2-3; 9 bases are a match to TRBD2. This CDR3 spans 15 amino acids. CDR1 ENHRY and CDR2 SYGVKD come from the germline V gene. Germline trimming cut 7 bases from V and 1 base from J; bases unmatched to any gene: 6. The CDR3 reads CAITDLAGRTDTQYF. The CDR3 bases are TGTGCCATCACTGATCTAGCGGGGCGCACAGATACGCAGTATTTT.

The chain joins TRBV7-6 to TRBJ2-5; 7 bases align to TRBD1. This CDR3 contains 15 residues. CDR1 is SGHVS and CDR2 is FNYEAQ in the germline V gene. The J segment lost 5 bases and the V segment lost 1 base, leaving 7 bases of the junction unmatched. The CDR3 DNA reads TGTGCCAGCAGCTTAGGTCTGACAGGGCCCGAGACCCAGTACTTC. Amino acids: CASSLGLTGPETQYF.

The chain carries TRBV7-6 and TRBJ1-2, with D hard to call. The CDR3 loop spans 14 amino acids. Germline loops: CDR1 SGHVS, CDR2 FNYEAQ. Trimming left V 4 bases short and J 4 bases short, with 13 bases between. This CDR3 is CASSSPGQFYGYTF. The CDR3, as DNA: TGTGCCAGCAGCTCTCCGGGCCAGTTCTATGGCTACACCTTC.

CDR3 sequence: CASSNRVSTEAFF. Here the CDR3 DNA reads TGCGCCAGCAGCAACAGGGTCTCCACTGAAGCTTTCTTT. V gene TRBV5-1 combines with J gene TRBJ1-1; TRBD1 is a possible D gene (6 bases). The germline gives CDR1 SGHRS, CDR2 YFSETQ. There are 13 residues in the CDR3. The V and J ends lost 4 bases and 4 bases respectively, with 11 bases between them.

This clonotype was observed a handful of times. The rearrangement joins TRBV5-1 to TRBJ2-2; 7 bases fit TRBD1. Germline V gene lookup returns CDR1 SGHRS and CDR2 YFSETQ. This CDR3 contains 15 residues. The V and J ends lost 4 bases and 1 base, in that order; junction bases with no gene match: 4. The CDR3 is CASSPYRGNTGELFF. Written as DNA, the CDR3 is TGCGCCAGCAGCCCGTACAGGGGGAACACCGGGGAGCTGTTTTTT.

The chain links TRBV2 to TRBJ2-1; the match to TRBD2 covers 10 bases. The CDR3 is 14 residues long. The germline CDR1 and CDR2 sequences are SNHLY and FYNNEI. The trim removed 7 bases at V and 4 bases at J, leaving 4 bases unmatched. The CDR3 DNA follows: TGTGCCAGCAAGCCGGGACTAGCGTACAATGAGCAGTTCTTC. Its translation is CASKPGLAYNEQFF.

Only one count was recorded for this clonotype. This chain joins TRBV7-9 and TRBJ2-3; 9 positions agree with TRBD2. The CDR3 covers 17 residues. Trimming removed 4 bases from V and 0 bases from J; junction bases left unmatched: 8. CDR1 and CDR2 (germline): SEHNR, FQNEAQ (reference sequence). CDR3 loop: CASSSVSGGESTDTQYF. The DNA of the CDR3 is TGTGCCAGCAGCTCCGTTAGCGGGGGCGAAAGCACAGATACGCAGTATTTT.

The chain uses TRBV5-6 and TRBJ2-2; TRBD1 matches 7 bases. Germline V gene sequence: CDR1 SGHDT, CDR2 YYEEEE. V was pared by 2 bases and J by 4 bases, with 14 bases of the junction left unmatched. The CDR3 is 18 residues long. Here the CDR3 DNA reads TGTGCCAGCAGCTTTCCCACGACAGGGAAACTCGTCACCGGGGAGCTGTTTTTT. Protein: CASSFPTTGKLVTGELFF.

Many counts were recorded for this clonotype. The rearrangement joins TRBV7-2 to TRBJ2-7; D assignment may be TRBD1 or TRBD2 (6 bases each). Germline V gene sequence: CDR1 SGHTA, CDR2 FQGNSA. Trimming cost V 5 bases and J 6 bases, with 17 bases left between them. The CDR3 covers 14 residues. CDR3: CASSAGHPTSEQYF. CDR3 sequence (DNA): TGTGCCAGCAGCGCGGGACACCCGACCTCCGAGCAGTACTTC.

V is TRBV6-5 and J is TRBJ2-2; either TRBD1 or TRBD2 may supply D (5 bases each). Germline V gives CDR1 MNHEY, CDR2 SVGAGI. CDR3 length: 12 residues. The V and J ends lost 6 bases and 8 bases respectively, with 10 bases between them. The chain's CDR3 is CASRGTAGELFF. The DNA for the CDR3 is TGTGCCAGCAGGGGGACGGCGGGGGAGCTGTTTTTT.

This clonotype has only a few counts. This chain connects TRBV5-1 to TRBJ2-5; D is uncertain. Germline CDR1 is SGHRS and CDR2 is YFSETQ. With 4 bases removed from V and 1 base from J, the gap between germline ends came to 14 bases. The CDR3 contains 15 residues. CDR3 protein: CASSPPSGPQETQYF. DNA for the CDR3: TGCGCCAGCAGCCCCCCATCCGGGCCCCAAGAGACCCAGTACTTC.

The chain employs TRBV2 and TRBJ2-2; 9 bases match TRBD1. The CDR3 length is 15 residues. Per germline, CDR1 SNHLY and CDR2 FYNNEI. J gave up 4 bases and V 6 bases, and 6 bases lay outside the gene matches. Here the CDR3 reads CASRQDRGSTGELFF. The CDR3 nucleotides are TGTGCCAGCAGACAGGACAGGGGAAGCACCGGGGAGCTGTTTTTT.

The V and J genes are TRBV4-1 and TRBJ1-2, with TRBD1 as a possible D gene (5 bases). V was cut by 3 bases and J by 7 bases, with 24 bases left in between. This CDR3 region has 17 residues. Germline-derived CDR1 and CDR2 are MGHRA and YSYEKL. The CDR3 region has the DNA TGCGCCAGCAGCCACCCCGGGCGGCCGGGACTGAGATCTGGCTACACCTTC. Protein: CASSHPGRPGLRSGYTF.

CDR3 sequence reads: CASSSPSGNTIYF. The CDR3 DNA reads TGTGCCAGCAGCTCACCATCTGGAAACACCATATATTTT. V and J are TRBV7-2 and TRBJ1-3, with D unclear. The length of the CDR3 is 13 residues. CDR1 is SGHTA and CDR2 is FQGNSA in the germline V gene. Trimming took 4 bases from V and 1 from J, leaving 5 bases between them. The variable domain in full, with the rest retrieved from reference TRBV7-2 and TRBJ1-3, is GAGVSQSPSNKVTEKGKDVELRCDPISGHTALYWYRQSLGQGLEFLIYFQGNSAPDKSGLPSDRFSAERTGGSVSTLTIQRTQQEDSAVYLCASSSPSGNTIYFGEGSWLTVV.

The chain uses TRBV7-9 and TRBJ2-2; a possible D gene is TRBD2 (6 bases). Trimming cost V 6 bases and J 8 bases, with 19 bases left between them. The CDR3 has 15 residues. Germline V gene sequence: CDR1 SEHNR, CDR2 FQNEAQ (reference sequence). In DNA form, the CDR3 reads TGTGCCAGCAGACGGGAGTGGGCTCGGGCTGGGGAGCTGTTTTTT. This encodes CASRREWARAGELFF.

This sequence joins TRBV6-2 or TRBV6-3 and TRBJ2-7, with D perhaps matching TRBD1 (6 bases). Per the germline V gene, CDR1 is MNHEY and CDR2 is SVGEGT. V was pared by 0 bases and J by 6 bases, with 15 bases between. CDR3 length: 15 amino acids. CDR3 in DNA: TGTGCCAGCAGTTACTCGATAACAGGGAGAGGCGAGCAGTACTTC. Translating gives CASSYSITGRGEQYF.

Details on this clonotype: Just one base apart from a much larger clone, this may be a read error. The rearrangement uses TRBV12-3 or TRBV12-4 and TRBJ2-3; D not resolved. V dropped 6 bases and J dropped 7 bases, with 17 bases sitting between them. The CDR3 contains 14 residues. DNA of the CDR3: TGTGCCAGCAGCTCCACCAGAAGTGGGAATACGCAGTATTTT. Its translation is CASSSTRSGNTQYF.

The gene calls are TRBV24-1 and TRBJ1-2; D is uncertain. CDR3 length: 11 residues. Germline V gene lookup returns CDR1 KGHDR and CDR2 SFDVKD. V lost 0 bases and J 7 bases, leaving 2 bases between the germline ends. Here the CDR3 DNA reads TGTGCCACCAGTGATTTGTCTGGCTACACCTTC. It specifies CATSDLSGYTF.

This clonotype has only a few counts. The rearrangement joins TRBV5-1 to TRBJ2-1; TRBD1 is a possible D gene (6 bases). This CDR3 is 15 amino acids long. Trimming took off 4 bases at V and 10 bases at J, with 21 bases between the two ends. Germline assignment: CDR1 SGHRS and CDR2 YFSETQ. Here the CDR3 DNA reads TGCGCCAGCAGCGACCCGACAGGCCCGCTCAGGGAGCAGTTCTTC. This codes for CASSDPTGPLREQFF.

This clonotype was picked up many times. The V call is TRBV4-3, the J call TRBJ2-6; no definite D call. This CDR3 comprises 16 residues. V was shortened by 0 bases and J by 1 base, with 7 bases between the two germline ends. Germline V lookup: CDR1 LGHNA, CDR2 YSLEER. The CDR3 DNA reads as TGCGCCAGCAGCCAAGATCTTGGGTCTGGGGCCAACGTCCTGACTTTC. Translating it yields CASSQDLGSGANVLTF.

The chain links TRBV5-6 to TRBJ2-7, with a possible D match to TRBD1 (5 bases). Germline V gene sequence: CDR1 SGHDT, CDR2 YYEEEE. The CDR3 runs 13 residues. The V end was cut by 4 bases, the J end by 5 bases, with 13 bases between. The CDR3 DNA is TGTGCCAGCAGCCTACCTCCGACAGACGAGCAGTACTTC. This sequence encodes CASSLPPTDEQYF.

This chain joins TRBV29-1 and TRBJ1-6, with a possible D match to TRBD1 (6 bases). The CDR3 is 13 residues long. V was clipped by 5 bases and J by 6 bases, with 11 bases between them. The germline V gene has CDR1 SQVTM and CDR2 ANQGSEA. This CDR3 is CSVRAGANSPLHF. The CDR3 bases are TGCAGCGTTCGGGCAGGGGCTAATTCACCCCTCCACTTT. Using reference TRBV29-1 and TRBJ1-6 for the parts outside the CDR3, the full variable domain is SAVISQKPSRDICQRGTSLTIQCQVDSQVTMMFWYRQQPGQSLTLIATANQGSEATYESGFVIDKFPISRPNLTFSTLTVSNMSPEDSSIYLCSVRAGANSPLHFGNGTRLTVT.